The 25 T cell receptor beta chains below all came from one sample that was sequenced in a study of CD4 T cells in relation to SARS-CoV-2 and coronaviruses. Measured with immunoSEQ multiplex PCR; TCRdb has only the in-frame clones, and not every one. The profile covers some 40,000 clones, with approximately 82% appearing a single time and more than 3.5% taken by the ten largest. The antigens for these receptors are not known. Sequencing used naive CD4+ T cells from PBMCs, cultured in vitro. Subset in this sample: naive CD4+ T cells isolated by negative enrichment. Receptors were obtained from an adult with COVID-19.

V gene TRBV28 combines with J gene TRBJ2-5; 12 nucleotides line up with TRBD2. Germline values: CDR1 MDHEN, CDR2 SYDVKM. The CDR3 is 15 amino acids. The V and J ends lost 5 bases and 7 bases, in that order; junction bases with no gene match: 8. Here the CDR3 DNA reads TGTGCCAGCAGTGGGAGACTAGCGGGAGTGGTGACCCAGTACTTC. It codes for CASSGRLAGVVTQYF. The variable domain in full, completed from reference TRBV28 and TRBJ2-5, reads DVKVTQSSRYLVKRTGEKVFLECVQDMDHENMFWYRQDPGLGLRLIYFSYDVKMKEKGDIPEGYSVSREKKERFSLILESASTNQTSMYLCASSGRLAGVVTQYFGPGTRLLVL.

The gene calls are TRBV6-5 and TRBJ1-2, with a weak D call TRBD1 (6 bases). Germline V lookup: CDR1 MNHEY, CDR2 SVGAGI. V was cut by 0 bases and J by 5 bases, with 16 bases left in between. The CDR3 spans 16 residues. In DNA form, the CDR3 reads TGTGCCAGCAGTTACTCCCTTCCGGGACAATTTTATGGCTACACCTTC. Its protein is CASSYSLPGQFYGYTF.

This clone has just a few counts. The V gene is TRBV24-1, the J gene TRBJ2-7; 9 nucleotides match TRBD2. J gave up 3 bases and V 5 bases, and 10 bases lay outside the gene matches. There are 16 residues in the CDR3. Germline V gene sequence: CDR1 KGHDR, CDR2 SFDVKD. CDR3 residues: CATSAGLAKTLYEQYF. For the CDR3, the DNA is TGTGCCACCAGTGCCGGACTAGCGAAAACCCTCTACGAGCAGTACTTC.

J is TRBJ2-2 and V is TRBV5-1; D is unresolved. The CDR3 is 16 residues long. Between the trimmed V and J ends, which lost 5 bases and 1 base, there was a span of 15 bases. From germline, CDR1 is SGHRS and CDR2 YFSETQ. The CDR3 here is CASRLLAQKNTGELFF. CDR3 coding DNA: TGCGCCAGCAGACTATTGGCTCAAAAGAACACCGGGGAGCTGTTTTTT.

The V call is TRBV27, the J call TRBJ2-7; 8 bases line up with TRBD1. J lost 3 bases, V lost 6 bases, and 10 bases had no gene match. This CDR3 has 15 amino acids. Per the germline V gene, CDR1 is MNHEY and CDR2 is SMNVEV (reference sequence). In DNA, the CDR3 is TGTGCCAGCAGCCTAGGACAGGGCCTCTACTACGAGCAGTACTTC. Translated: CASSLGQGLYYEQYF.

V and J are TRBV2 and TRBJ2-1; 12 nucleotides agree with TRBD2. V was pared by 6 bases and J by 7 bases, with 4 bases of the junction left unmatched. The length of the CDR3 is 14 residues. CDR1 SNHLY and CDR2 FYNNEI come from the germline V gene. CDR3 nucleotide sequence: TGTGCCAGCAGACTAGCGGGAGGAATAAATGAGCAGTTCTTC. It encodes CASRLAGGINEQFF.

The chain links TRBV9 to TRBJ2-2; a possible D gene is TRBD2 (5 bases). Germline-derived CDR1 and CDR2 are SGDLS and YYNGEE. This CDR3 contains 14 residues. The V and J ends lost 4 bases and 2 bases respectively, with 9 bases between them. DNA for the CDR3: TGTGCCAGCAGCCTAAGCGGTAACACCGGGGAGCTGTTTTTT. Its translation: CASSLSGNTGELFF.

The rearrangement uses TRBV24-1 and TRBJ1-2, with D possibly matching TRBD1 (6 bases). This CDR3 contains 13 residues. Germline loops: CDR1 KGHDR, CDR2 SFDVKD. The V gene lost 4 bases and the J gene lost 6 bases, with 11 bases spanning the gap. This chain's CDR3 is CATSERTENGYTF. CDR3 DNA sequence: TGTGCCACCAGTGAACGGACAGAGAATGGCTACACCTTC.

The CDR3: CSASWARENEKLFF. The DNA for the CDR3 is TGCAGTGCTAGTTGGGCCAGGGAGAATGAAAAACTGTTTTTT. This chain links TRBV20-1 with TRBJ1-4; D may be TRBD1 (5 bases). The V and J ends lost 3 bases and 5 bases respectively, with 13 bases between them. The CDR3 consists of 14 residues. Germline assignment: CDR1 DFQATT and CDR2 SNEGSKA (reference sequence).

The chain is built from TRBV4-2 and TRBJ2-1; no reliable D call. Germline CDR1 and CDR2: LGHNA and YNFKEQ. CDR3 size: 17 residues. Trimming removed 0 bases at V and 4 bases at J, with 16 bases between. In nucleotides, the CDR3 is TGTGCCAGCAGCCAAGATGGAAGAAGTCTAGGGTACAATGAGCAGTTCTTC. Amino acids: CASSQDGRSLGYNEQFF.

As regards this clone: The junction shows a germline mismatch at one end, possibly a read error. Distinct nucleotide sequences in the sample also encode this CDR3. The chain joins TRBV18 to TRBJ2-5, with unresolved D. The CDR3 length is 13 residues. Germline loops: CDR1 KGHSH, CDR2 LQKENI. As DNA, the CDR3 is TGTGCCAGCTCCCCACGTGTGCAAGAGACCCAGTACTTC. Protein product: CASSPRVQETQYF.

The chain combines TRBV4-3 with TRBJ2-1; 8 nucleotides align to TRBD2. After removal of 0 bases from V and 5 bases from J, the junction contained 6 bases not matched to a gene. Germline lookup yields CDR1 LGHNA and CDR2 YSLEER. CDR3 length: 16 amino acids. The CDR3 nucleotides are TGCGCCAGCAGCCAAGAGGGAAGCGGGAGAAACAATGAGCAGTTCTTC. It translates to CASSQEGSGRNNEQFF.

The J gene is TRBJ1-5, the V gene TRBV29-1; D is perhaps TRBD1 (6 bases). The CDR3 loop spans 16 amino acids. With 6 bases removed from V and 3 bases from J, the gap between germline ends came to 21 bases. The germline CDR1 and CDR2 sequences are SQVTM and ANQGSEA. This chain's CDR3 is CSVALGGTSLNQPQHF. The CDR3 nucleotides read TGCAGCGTGGCCCTCGGGGGGACAAGTCTCAATCAGCCCCAGCATTTT.

This rearrangement joins TRBV13 to TRBJ2-1; possibly TRBD1 or TRBD2 for D (5 bases each). V lost 9 bases, J lost 3 bases, and 15 bases lay in between. This CDR3 spans 14 amino acids. The V gene's germline CDR1 is PRHDT and CDR2 FYEKMQ (reference sequence). CDR3 sequence (DNA): TGTGCCAGTAACGCCGGGACGGACTACAATGAGCAGTTCTTC. The encoded protein is CASNAGTDYNEQFF. Based on the CDR3 plus reference TRBV13 and TRBJ2-1, the full variable domain is AAGVIQSPRHLIKEKRETATLKCYPIPRHDTVYWYQQGPGQDPQFLISFYEKMQSDKGSIPDRFSAQQFSDYHSELNMSSLELGDSALYFCASNAGTDYNEQFFGPGTRLTVL.

This clone was detected a few times. This sequence joins TRBV30 and TRBJ2-7; no definite D call. The germline gives CDR1 GTSNPN, CDR2 SVGIG (reference sequence). The CDR3 totals 13 residues. V was clipped by 3 bases and J by 3 bases, with 12 bases between them. CDR3 residues: CAWRKTVLYEQYF. CDR3 bases: TGTGCCTGGAGGAAGACGGTCCTCTACGAGCAGTACTTC.

The chain has TRBV29-1 and TRBJ2-4; TRBD2 matches at 9 bases. Germline trimming cut 4 bases from V and 1 base from J; bases unmatched to any gene: 17. Looked up from germline, CDR1 is SQVTM and CDR2 is ANQGSEA. The CDR3 totals 19 residues. CDR3 coding DNA: TGCAGCGTTGGAGGGGGGACTAGCTGGTCTAGGGGGGCCAAAAACATTCAGTACTTC. This encodes CSVGGGTSWSRGAKNIQYF.

This chain joins TRBV28 and TRBJ2-7; D not certain. The germline gives CDR1 MDHEN, CDR2 SYDVKM. Between the trimmed V and J ends, which lost 6 bases and 4 bases, there was a span of 16 bases. This CDR3 has 14 amino acids. The CDR3 here is CASRPSDAMYEQYF. DNA of the CDR3: TGTGCCAGCAGACCCTCTGACGCTATGTACGAGCAGTACTTC.

This clone was detected only once. The chain links TRBV5-3 to TRBJ2-5; 9 nucleotides align to TRBD1. TRBV5-3 is identified as an open reading frame with a role that is uncertain. Losses at the gene ends were 2 bases for V and 0 bases for J; bases not matched to a gene: 11. The CDR3 consists of 18 residues. CDR3 sequence reads: CARSFGCRDRAYQETQYF. Here the CDR3 DNA reads TGTGCCAGAAGCTTTGGCTGCCGGGACAGGGCGTACCAAGAGACCCAGTACTTC.

This rearrangement joins TRBV4-2 to TRBJ2-1; TRBD2 matches 8 bases. V lost 3 bases, J lost 3 bases, and 1 base stayed unmatched. Germline CDR1 is LGHNA and CDR2 is YNFKEQ. The CDR3 has 14 residues. CDR3 sequence: CASSQAGGYNEQFF. CDR3 nucleotide sequence: TGTGCCAGCAGCCAGGCGGGAGGCTACAATGAGCAGTTCTTC.

The rearrangement joins TRBV11-2 to TRBJ2-1; 8 positions match TRBD2. Trimming removed 2 bases from V and 8 bases from J; junction bases left unmatched: 14. The CDR3 extends over 17 amino acids. Germline V gene data show CDR1 as SGHAT and CDR2 as FQNNGV. The CDR3 DNA reads as TGTGCCAGCAGCTTAAATCCCCTCGGGACTAGTTTCGATGAGCAGTTCTTC. Translated: CASSLNPLGTSFDEQFF.

The CDR3 DNA sequence: TGTGCCAGCAGTACGATAGCGGGGGCCAATGAGCAGTTCTTC. Its protein is CASSTIAGANEQFF. V is TRBV28 and J is TRBJ2-1, with 9 bases fitting TRBD2. V lost 5 bases, J lost 6 bases, and 5 bases stayed unmatched. CDR3 size: 14 residues. Per germline, CDR1 MDHEN and CDR2 SYDVKM.

The chain employs TRBV6-5 and TRBJ2-7; D remains unclear. The CDR3 consists of 13 residues. Trimming stripped 0 bases from V and 2 bases from J, with 5 bases between. Germline V gene lookup returns CDR1 MNHEY and CDR2 SVGAGI. CDR3 amino acids: CASSYSSPYEQYF. The CDR3 nucleotides are TGTGCCAGCAGTTACTCGAGTCCCTACGAGCAGTACTTC.

This clone has just a few counts. The chain joins TRBV10-3 to TRBJ2-7; 8 bases map to TRBD1. Per germline, CDR1 ENHRY and CDR2 SYGVKD. This CDR3 is built from 13 residues. Trimming removed 6 bases from V and 3 bases from J; junction bases left unmatched: 4. CDR3 in amino acids: CAIRGQDDYEQYF. In DNA form, the CDR3 reads TGTGCCATCAGGGGACAGGATGACTACGAGCAGTACTTC.

The chain employs TRBV11-2 and TRBJ2-5; 9 bases align to TRBD1. The V segment lost 5 bases and the J segment 4 bases; nucleotides outside the gene matches: 20. Germline lookup yields CDR1 SGHAT and CDR2 FQNNGV. The CDR3 is 19 amino acids. CDR3 coding DNA: TGTGCCAGCAGCCCCCTCCTCCCGGACAGGGGCCGATGGGGAGAGACCCAGTACTTC. Translating it yields CASSPLLPDRGRWGETQYF. Full variable domain (missing parts from reference TRBV11-2 and TRBJ2-5): EAGVAQSPRYKIIEKRQSVAFWCNPISGHATLYWYQQILGQGPKLLIQFQNNGVVDDSQLPKDRFSAERLKGVDSTLKIQPAKLEDSAVYLCASSPLLPDRGRWGETQYFGPGTRLLVL.

The V and J genes are TRBV6-2 or TRBV6-3 and TRBJ2-2; D possibly corresponds to TRBD1 (6 bases). This CDR3 spans 18 amino acids. Germline assignment: CDR1 MNHEY and CDR2 SVGEGT. Trimming took off 2 bases at V and 2 bases at J, with 18 bases between the two ends. CDR3 sequence: CASSYSLPGTPNTGELFF. CDR3 coding DNA: TGTGCCAGCAGTTACAGCCTGCCGGGGACACCTAACACCGGGGAGCTGTTTTTT.